This T cell receptor beta chain is from a study of blood T cell repertoires in COVID-19. Whole-study context: Spain, Italy and the United States supplied samples that represented acute and convalescent COVID-19. T cells, B-cell-depleted T cells, or PBMCs supplied cDNA or gDNA.

The CDR3 is 12 residues long. Trimming removed 4 bases at V and 2 bases at J, with 3 bases between. Germline CDR1 is MNHEY and CDR2 is SVGAGI. Original methodology: Quantification of nucleated cells was approximated via reference gene primer amplification. Only in-frame clones appear in the TCRdb table, and some are missing; sequencing was by immunoSEQ multiplex PCR. Clone size and the V and J calls come from that table; the DNA yielded D and trimming. The sample carries 60,000 to 70,000 clones, 76% recorded once. Sequencing used peripheral blood. This sequence was found in a woman at least 80 years old with acute or convalescent COVID-19. The V call is TRBV6-5, the J call TRBJ2-1; D not resolved. This CDR3 reads CASSSTYNEQFF. The DNA for the CDR3 is TGTGCCAGCAGTTCCACCTACAATGAGCAGTTCTTC.